The 9 T cell receptor beta chains listed next were all sequenced from one sample in a study of blood T cells in healthy people across ages. Then a second PCR, running about 6 to 12 cycles, was carried out with a sample-barcoded 5' primer and a J-beta primer mix. TCRdb analysed the 5' RACE reads with MiXCR anew, one entry per CDR3 protein. The sample shows around 900,000 distinct CDR3 sequences, roughly half of them seen only once. Material: blood. Receptors were obtained from a woman in her fifties or sixties in good health.

The chain is built from TRBV5-1 and TRBJ1-2, with TRBD1 as a possible D gene (6 bases). Germline V gene lookup returns CDR1 SGHRS and CDR2 YFSETQ. Trimming removed 4 bases at V and 0 bases at J, with 10 bases between. The CDR3 length is 14 residues. CDR3 amino acids: CASSPTGSNYGYTF. The CDR3 nucleotides read TGCGCCAGCAGCCCTACAGGGTCTAACTATGGCTACACCTTC.

The CDR3 DNA reads TGTGCCTGGACCCCCGGGGCGGGGGAAAAACTGTTTTTT. Translated: CAWTPGAGEKLFF. The rearrangement joins TRBV30 to TRBJ1-4; D is perhaps TRBD1 (5 bases). The CDR3 contains 13 residues. In germline, CDR1 is GTSNPN, CDR2 SVGIG (reference sequence). The germline V and J ends were trimmed by 4 bases and 8 bases, with 14 bases remaining between them.

The sample holds a few counts of this clonotype. This CDR3 reads CASSWDGRYEQYF. The CDR3 coding sequence is TGTGCCAGCAGTTGGGACGGAAGATACGAGCAGTACTTC. The V call is TRBV27, the J call TRBJ2-7; D could derive from TRBD1 or TRBD2 (5 bases each). Germline values: CDR1 MNHEY, CDR2 SMNVEV (reference sequence). V was clipped by 4 bases and J by 4 bases, with 11 bases between them. The CDR3 spans 13 residues.

This clonotype has a single count. The genes are TRBV5-1 and TRBJ2-1; 8 bases align to TRBD1. Germline V gives CDR1 SGHRS, CDR2 YFSETQ. The CDR3 has 15 amino acids. V lost 6 bases, J lost 4 bases, and 9 bases stayed unmatched. The CDR3 sequence is CASKGGQGNYNEQFF. The CDR3 DNA follows: TGCGCCAGCAAAGGCGGACAGGGCAATTACAATGAGCAGTTCTTC.

The V call is TRBV5-6, the J call TRBJ1-6; D not certain. There are 16 residues in the CDR3. The V and J ends lost 2 bases and 1 base respectively, with 10 bases between them. CDR1 and CDR2 from the germline V gene are SGHDT and YYEEEE. The CDR3 spells CASSFGPGSYNSPLHF. CDR3 coding DNA: TGTGCCAGCAGCTTCGGACCGGGGTCCTATAATTCACCCCTCCACTTT.

The table lists this clonotype with many counts. J is TRBJ2-2 and V is TRBV27; perhaps TRBD1 as D (6 bases). Germline values: CDR1 MNHEY, CDR2 SMNVEV (reference sequence). With 5 bases removed from V and 0 bases from J, the gap between germline ends came to 19 bases. The CDR3 is 18 residues long. The CDR3, as DNA: TGTGCCAGCAGTAGAATGGGTGTGGGACACACGAACACCGGGGAGCTGTTTTTT. It is translated as CASSRMGVGHTNTGELFF.

The chain combines TRBV5-1 with TRBJ2-1; TRBD2 agrees at 10 bases. V was clipped by 4 bases and J by 8 bases; unmatched bases: 12. The V gene's germline CDR1 is SGHRS and CDR2 YFSETQ. The CDR3 covers 16 residues. CDR3 DNA: TGCGCCAGCAGCGCCTCGTCTAGCGGGAGTAGGCATGAGCAGTTCTTC. Residues: CASSASSSGSRHEQFF.

The chain has TRBV9 and TRBJ2-2, with 9 positions matching TRBD1. Germline lookup yields CDR1 SGDLS and CDR2 YYNGEE. The CDR3 is made up of 16 amino acids. The V gene end was trimmed by 4 bases and the J gene end by 4 bases; junction bases not matched to a gene: 8. CDR3: CASSRTGGAGTGELFF. The DNA of the CDR3 is TGTGCCAGCAGCAGAACAGGGGGCGCTGGCACCGGGGAGCTGTTTTTT.

This chain uses TRBV7-9 with TRBJ1-4; D remains ambiguous. Germline CDR1 and CDR2: SEHNR and FQNEAQ (reference sequence). V lost 3 bases and J 8 bases, leaving 16 bases between the germline ends. The CDR3 contains 15 residues. CDR3 amino acids: CASSFPRVAPEKLFF. The CDR3 nucleotides are TGTGCCAGCAGCTTCCCAAGGGTAGCTCCCGAAAAACTGTTTTTT.